This TCR beta chain was found in a study of blood T cell repertoires in COVID-19. About the study: Collection of acute and convalescent COVID-19 samples took place in the United States, Italy and Spain. The cDNA or gDNA used as material had been derived from T cells, B-cell-depleted T cells, or PBMCs.

Germline V lookup: CDR1 LNHDA, CDR2 SQIVND (reference sequence). This CDR3 is 18 amino acids long. Trimming took 1 base from V and 1 from J, leaving 14 bases between them. In the original workflow: Estimation of nucleated cell counts relied on the amplification of reference gene primers. Sequencing was performed with immunoSEQ multiplex PCR; in TCRdb, only in-frame clones are kept and a portion is missing. V and J calls and clone size come straight from that table; D and trimming were deduced from the DNA. The sample lists approximately 150,000 clones, 81% occurring once. The chain uses TRBV19 and TRBJ2-6; D perhaps matches TRBD2 (5 bases). Material: peripheral blood. This sequence originates from a man in his 60s with active or convalescent COVID-19. DNA for the CDR3: TGTGCCAGTAGTATAGGTCCAGCGGCGAGGTCTGGGGCCAACGTCCTGACTTTC. Translating gives CASSIGPAARSGANVLTF.